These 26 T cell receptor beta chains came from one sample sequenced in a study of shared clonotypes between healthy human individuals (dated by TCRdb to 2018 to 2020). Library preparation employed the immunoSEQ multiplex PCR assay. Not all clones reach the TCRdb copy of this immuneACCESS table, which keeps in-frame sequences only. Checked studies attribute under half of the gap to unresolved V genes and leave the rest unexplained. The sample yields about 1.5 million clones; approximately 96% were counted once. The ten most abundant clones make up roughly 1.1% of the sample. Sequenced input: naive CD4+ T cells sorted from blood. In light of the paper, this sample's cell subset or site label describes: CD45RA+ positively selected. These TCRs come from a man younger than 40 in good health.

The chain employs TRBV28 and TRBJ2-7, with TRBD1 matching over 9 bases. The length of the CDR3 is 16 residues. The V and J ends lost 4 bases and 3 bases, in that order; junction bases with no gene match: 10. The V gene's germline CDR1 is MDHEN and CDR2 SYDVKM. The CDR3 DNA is TGTGCCAGCAGTTCCTCAGGACAGGGGAGTTACTACGAGCAGTACTTC. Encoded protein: CASSSSGQGSYYEQYF.

CDR3 region: CASSFGGEGNTEAFF. The CDR3 bases are TGTGCCAGCAGCTTTGGGGGCGAGGGGAACACTGAAGCTTTCTTT. J is TRBJ1-1 and V is TRBV7-9, with a tentative D call TRBD1 (6 bases). V gave up 3 bases and J gave up 1 base, with 12 bases separating them. CDR1 and CDR2 from the germline V gene are SEHNR and FQNEAQ (reference sequence). The CDR3 is 15 residues long.

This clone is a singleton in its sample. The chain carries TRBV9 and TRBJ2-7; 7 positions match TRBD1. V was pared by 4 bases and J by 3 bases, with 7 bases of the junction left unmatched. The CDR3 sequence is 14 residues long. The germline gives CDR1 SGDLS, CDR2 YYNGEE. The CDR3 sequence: CASSSTGQSYEQYF. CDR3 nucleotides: TGTGCCAGCAGCTCTACGGGACAGAGCTACGAGCAGTACTTC.

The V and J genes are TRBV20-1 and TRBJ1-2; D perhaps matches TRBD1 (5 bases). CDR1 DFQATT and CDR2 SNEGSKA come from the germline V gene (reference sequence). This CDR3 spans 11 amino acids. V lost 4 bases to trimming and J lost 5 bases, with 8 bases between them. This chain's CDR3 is CSAIPGYGYTF. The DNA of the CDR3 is TGCAGTGCTATCCCAGGGTATGGCTACACCTTC.

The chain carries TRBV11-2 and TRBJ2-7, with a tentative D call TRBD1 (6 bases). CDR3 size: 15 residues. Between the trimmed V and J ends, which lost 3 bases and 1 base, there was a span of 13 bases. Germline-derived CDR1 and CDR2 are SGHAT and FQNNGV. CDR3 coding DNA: TGTGCCAGCAGCTTTGAACAGGGAAGGTCCTACGAGCAGTACTTC. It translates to CASSFEQGRSYEQYF.

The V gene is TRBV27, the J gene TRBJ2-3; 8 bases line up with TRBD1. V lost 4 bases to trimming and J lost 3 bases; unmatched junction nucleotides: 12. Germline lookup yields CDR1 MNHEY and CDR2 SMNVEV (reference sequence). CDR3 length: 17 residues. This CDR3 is CASSYPPRQGATDTQYF. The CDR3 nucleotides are TGTGCCAGCAGTTACCCTCCACGTCAGGGGGCGACAGATACGCAGTATTTT.

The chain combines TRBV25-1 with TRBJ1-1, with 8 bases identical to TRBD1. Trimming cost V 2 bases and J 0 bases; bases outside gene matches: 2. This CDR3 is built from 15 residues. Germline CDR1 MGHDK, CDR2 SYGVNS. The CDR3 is CASSEQGAMNTEAFF. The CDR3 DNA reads TGTGCCAGCAGTGAACAGGGGGCAATGAACACTGAAGCTTTCTTT.

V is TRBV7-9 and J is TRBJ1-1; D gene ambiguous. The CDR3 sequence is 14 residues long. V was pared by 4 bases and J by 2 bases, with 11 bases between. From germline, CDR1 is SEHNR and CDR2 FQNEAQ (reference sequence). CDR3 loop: CASSSSGTNTEAFF. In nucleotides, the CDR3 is TGTGCCAGCAGCTCCTCTGGAACTAACACTGAAGCTTTCTTT.

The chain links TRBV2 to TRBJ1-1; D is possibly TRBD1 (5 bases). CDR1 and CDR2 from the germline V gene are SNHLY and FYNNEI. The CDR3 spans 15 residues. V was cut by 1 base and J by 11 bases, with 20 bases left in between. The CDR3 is CASSEGGVWTSRAFF. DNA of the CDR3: TGTGCCAGCAGTGAAGGGGGCGTATGGACAAGTCGGGCTTTCTTT.

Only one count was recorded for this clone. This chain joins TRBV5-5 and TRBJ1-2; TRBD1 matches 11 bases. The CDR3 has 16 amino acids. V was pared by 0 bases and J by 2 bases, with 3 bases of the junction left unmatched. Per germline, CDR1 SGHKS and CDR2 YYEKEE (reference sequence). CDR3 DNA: TGTGCCAGCAGCTTGGCCTGGGACAGGGGGAACTATGGCTACACCTTC. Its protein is CASSLAWDRGNYGYTF.

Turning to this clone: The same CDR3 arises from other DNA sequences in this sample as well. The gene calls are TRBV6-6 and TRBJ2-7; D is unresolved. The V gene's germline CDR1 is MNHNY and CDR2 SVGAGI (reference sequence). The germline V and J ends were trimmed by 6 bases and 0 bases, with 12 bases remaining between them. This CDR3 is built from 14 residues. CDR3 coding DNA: TGTGCCAGCAGATCACCAGGAAGCTCCTACGAGCAGTACTTC. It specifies CASRSPGSSYEQYF.

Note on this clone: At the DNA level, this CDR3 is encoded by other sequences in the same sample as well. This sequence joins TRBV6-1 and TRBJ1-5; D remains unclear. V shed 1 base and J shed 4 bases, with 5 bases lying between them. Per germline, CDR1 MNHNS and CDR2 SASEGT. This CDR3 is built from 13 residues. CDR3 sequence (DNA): TGTGCCAGCAGTGAAGGCCCTAATCAGCCCCAGCATTTT. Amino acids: CASSEGPNQPQHF.

The CDR3 reads CAISEPGQGPNEQFF. CDR3 coding DNA: TGTGCCATCAGTGAGCCGGGACAGGGCCCAAATGAGCAGTTCTTC. V is TRBV10-3 and J is TRBJ2-1, with TRBD1 matching 9 bases. Germline V gene sequence: CDR1 ENHRY, CDR2 SYGVKD. Trimming took 2 bases from V and 7 from J; bases not matched to a gene: 6. The CDR3 is 15 amino acids.

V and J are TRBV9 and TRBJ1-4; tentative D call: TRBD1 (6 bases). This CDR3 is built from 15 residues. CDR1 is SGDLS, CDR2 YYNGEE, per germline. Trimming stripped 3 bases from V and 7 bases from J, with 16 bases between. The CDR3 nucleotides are TGTGCCAGCAGCGCCACCCAGGACAGCCGTGAAAAACTGTTTTTT. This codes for CASSATQDSREKLFF.

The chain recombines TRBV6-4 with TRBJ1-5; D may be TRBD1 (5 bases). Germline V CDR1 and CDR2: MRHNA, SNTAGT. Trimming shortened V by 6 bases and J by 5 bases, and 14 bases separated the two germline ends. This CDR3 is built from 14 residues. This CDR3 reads CASSPHRGDQPQHF. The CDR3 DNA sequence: TGTGCCAGCAGCCCACATCGGGGCGATCAGCCCCAGCATTTT.

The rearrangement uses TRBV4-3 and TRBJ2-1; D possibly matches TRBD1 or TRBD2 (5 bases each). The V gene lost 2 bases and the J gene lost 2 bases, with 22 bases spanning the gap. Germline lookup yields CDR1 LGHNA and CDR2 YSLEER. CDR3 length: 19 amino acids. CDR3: CASSQWRMGPPETYNEQFF. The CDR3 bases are TGCGCCAGCAGCCAATGGAGGATGGGACCTCCCGAAACCTACAATGAGCAGTTCTTC.

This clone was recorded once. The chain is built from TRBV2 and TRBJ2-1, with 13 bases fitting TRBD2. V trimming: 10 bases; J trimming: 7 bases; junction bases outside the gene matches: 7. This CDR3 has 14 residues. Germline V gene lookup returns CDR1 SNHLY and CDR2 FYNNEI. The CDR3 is CATRLAGGGNEQFF. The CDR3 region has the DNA TGTGCCACTCGACTAGCGGGAGGCGGTAATGAGCAGTTCTTC.

The chain's CDR3 is CASSPRTVSTDTQYF. In DNA, the CDR3 is TGTGCCAGCAGCCCTCGGACAGTTAGCACAGATACGCAGTATTTT. The chain combines TRBV28 with TRBJ2-3; possible D gene TRBD1, 6 bases. V lost 6 bases and J 0 bases, leaving 13 bases between the germline ends. This CDR3 is built from 15 residues. Germline V gene data show CDR1 as MDHEN and CDR2 as SYDVKM.

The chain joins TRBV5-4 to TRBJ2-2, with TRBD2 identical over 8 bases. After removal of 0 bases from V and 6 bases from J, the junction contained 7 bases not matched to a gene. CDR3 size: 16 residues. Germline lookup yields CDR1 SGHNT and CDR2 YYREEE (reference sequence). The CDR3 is CASSLDPAGDSGELFF. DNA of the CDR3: TGTGCCAGCAGCTTGGACCCAGCGGGAGACTCCGGGGAGCTGTTTTTT.

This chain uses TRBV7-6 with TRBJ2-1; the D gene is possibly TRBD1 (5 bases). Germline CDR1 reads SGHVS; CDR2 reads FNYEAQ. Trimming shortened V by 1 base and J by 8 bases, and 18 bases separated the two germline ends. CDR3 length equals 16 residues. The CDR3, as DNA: TGTGCCAGCAGCTTAGTTTCGGCAGGGTTGGGCGATGAGCAGTTCTTC. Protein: CASSLVSAGLGDEQFF.

CDR3 protein: CASSPPRIADRSSYNEQFF. In DNA form, the CDR3 reads TGTGCCAGCTCACCACCTAGGATCGCGGACAGGAGCTCCTACAATGAGCAGTTCTTC. The chain joins TRBV18 to TRBJ2-1, with TRBD1 matching 7 bases. Germline values: CDR1 KGHSH, CDR2 LQKENI. The CDR3 extends over 19 amino acids. With V trimmed by 0 bases and J by 0 bases, 11 bases remained unmatched.

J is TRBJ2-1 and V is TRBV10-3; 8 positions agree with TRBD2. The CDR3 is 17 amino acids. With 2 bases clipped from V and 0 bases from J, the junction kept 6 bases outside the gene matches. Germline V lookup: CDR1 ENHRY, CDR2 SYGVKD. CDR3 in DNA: TGTGCCATCAGTGAGATAAGGACTAGCCGCTCCTACAATGAGCAGTTCTTC. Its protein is CAISEIRTSRSYNEQFF.

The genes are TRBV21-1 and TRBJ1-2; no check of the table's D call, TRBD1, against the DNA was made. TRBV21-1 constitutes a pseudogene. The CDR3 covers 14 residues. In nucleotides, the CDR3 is TGTGCCAGCAGCTTTTTCAGGGGCGCCGTTGGCTACACCTTC. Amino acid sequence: CASSFFRGAVGYTF.

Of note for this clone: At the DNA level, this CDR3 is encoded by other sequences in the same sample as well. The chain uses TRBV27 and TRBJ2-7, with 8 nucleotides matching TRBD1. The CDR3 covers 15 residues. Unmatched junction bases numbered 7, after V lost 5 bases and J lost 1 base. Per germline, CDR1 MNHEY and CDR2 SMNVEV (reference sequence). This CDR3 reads CASSPRGTGSYEQYF. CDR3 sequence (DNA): TGTGCCAGCAGTCCACGAGGGACAGGTTCCTACGAGCAGTACTTC.

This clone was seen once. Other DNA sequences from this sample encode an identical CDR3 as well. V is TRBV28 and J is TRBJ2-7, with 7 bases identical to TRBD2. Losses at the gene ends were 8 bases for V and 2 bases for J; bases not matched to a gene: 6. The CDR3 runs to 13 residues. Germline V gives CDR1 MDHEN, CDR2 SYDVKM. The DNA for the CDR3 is TGTGCCAGCCGCTCTAGCGGTACCTACGAGCAGTACTTC. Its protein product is CASRSSGTYEQYF.

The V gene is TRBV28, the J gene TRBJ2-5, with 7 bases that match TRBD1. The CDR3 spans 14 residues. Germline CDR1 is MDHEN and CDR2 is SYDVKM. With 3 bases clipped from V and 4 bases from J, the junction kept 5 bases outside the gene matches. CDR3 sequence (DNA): TGTGCCAGCAGTTTTAGTCAGGGGGTAGAGACCCAGTACTTC. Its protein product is CASSFSQGVETQYF.